This T cell receptor (beta chain) is drawn from a study of cytomegalovirus exposure and HLA in healthy donors. Whole-study results and caveats: Productive status was seen about 87% or about 30% of the time for most TCR beta V segments in an earlier analysis. Specificity of three CMV-associated chains for CMV antigens was verified in vitro. Fewer than 200 TCR beta chains were listed as cytomegalovirus-associated.

About this clone: Its antigen is unidentified.

The PCR made use of 60 Vbeta and 13 Jbeta primers. Profiling relied on immunoSEQ multiplex PCR, and the TCRdb table lists in-frame clones only, not all of them. The table has some 130,000 clones, over 65% seen once. The sequencing sample was made of PBMCs. The origin of this receptor is a woman aged 30 to 39 in good health and CMV-seropositive.

The DNA for the CDR3 is TGCGCCAGCAGCGACGGGGTCAATCAGCCCCAGCATTTT. This translates into CASSDGVNQPQHF. This chain connects TRBV5-1 to TRBJ1-5; D not certain. This CDR3 has 13 amino acids. V lost 4 bases and J 3 bases, leaving 8 bases between the germline ends. CDR1 is SGHRS and CDR2 is YFSETQ in the germline V gene.